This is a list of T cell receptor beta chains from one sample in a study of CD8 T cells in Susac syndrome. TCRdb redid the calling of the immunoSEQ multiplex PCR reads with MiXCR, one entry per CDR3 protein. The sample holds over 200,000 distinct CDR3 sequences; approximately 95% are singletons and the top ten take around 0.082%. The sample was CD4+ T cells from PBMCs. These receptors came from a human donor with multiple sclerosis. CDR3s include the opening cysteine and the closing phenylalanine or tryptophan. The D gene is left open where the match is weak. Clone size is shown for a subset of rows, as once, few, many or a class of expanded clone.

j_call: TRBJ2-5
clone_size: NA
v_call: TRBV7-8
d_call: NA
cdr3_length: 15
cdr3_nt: TGTGCCAGCAGCTTAATCGTCCTAGCCGGAGAGACCCAGTACTTC
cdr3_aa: CASSLIVLAGETQYF

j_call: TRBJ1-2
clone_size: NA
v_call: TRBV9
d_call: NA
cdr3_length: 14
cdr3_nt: TGTGCCAGCAGCGTAGACTCCAGAGAACATGGCTACACCTTC
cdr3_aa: CASSVDSREHGYTF

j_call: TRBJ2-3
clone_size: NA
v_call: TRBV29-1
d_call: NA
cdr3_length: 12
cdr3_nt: TGCAGCGCAGGACTTGGCTCAGATACGCAGTATTTT
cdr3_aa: CSAGLGSDTQYF

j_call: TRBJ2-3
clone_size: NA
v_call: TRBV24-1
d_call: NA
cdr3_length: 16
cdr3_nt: TGTGCCACCAGTGATTCCACTGAGAAGGGCACAGATACGCAGTATTTT
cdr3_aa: CATSDSTEKGTDTQYF

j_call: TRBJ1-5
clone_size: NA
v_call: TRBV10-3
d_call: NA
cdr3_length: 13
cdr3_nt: TGTGCCATCAGTGGGGGGTTCAATCAGCCCCAGCATTTT
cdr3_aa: CAISGGFNQPQHF

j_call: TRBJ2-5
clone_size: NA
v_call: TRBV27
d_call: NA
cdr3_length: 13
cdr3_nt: TGTGCCAGCAGTTCATGGGCTGGGGAGACCCAGTACTTC
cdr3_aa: CASSSWAGETQYF

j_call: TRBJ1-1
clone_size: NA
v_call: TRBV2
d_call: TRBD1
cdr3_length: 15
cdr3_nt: TGTGCCAGCAGTGCCTCGGACAGGGTGGGCACTGAAGCTTTCTTT
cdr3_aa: CASSASDRVGTEAFF

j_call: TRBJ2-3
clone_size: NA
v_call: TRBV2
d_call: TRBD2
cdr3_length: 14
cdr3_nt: TGTGCCAGCCGACTAGCGGGGAGTACAGATACGCAGTATTTT
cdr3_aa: CASRLAGSTDTQYF

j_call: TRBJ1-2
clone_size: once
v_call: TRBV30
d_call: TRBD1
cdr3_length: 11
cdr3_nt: TGTGCCTGGAACAGGGGATATGGCTACACCTTC
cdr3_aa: CAWNRGYGYTF

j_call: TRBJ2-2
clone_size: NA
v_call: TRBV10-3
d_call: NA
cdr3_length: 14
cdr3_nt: TGTGCCATCAGTGACCCGACCGGGCAGGGGGAGCTGTTTTTT
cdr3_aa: CAISDPTGQGELFF

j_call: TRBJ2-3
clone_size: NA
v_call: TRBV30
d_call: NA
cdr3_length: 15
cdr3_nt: TGTGCCTGGAGCGGCATGGGGGCGACCACAGATACGCAGTATTTT
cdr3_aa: CAWSGMGATTDTQYF

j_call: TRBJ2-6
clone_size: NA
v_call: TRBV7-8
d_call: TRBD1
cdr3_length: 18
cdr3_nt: TGTGCCAGCAGCCCCCCGGGACAGGGGATGGGGGGGGCCAACGTCCTGACTTTC
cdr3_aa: CASSPPGQGMGGANVLTF

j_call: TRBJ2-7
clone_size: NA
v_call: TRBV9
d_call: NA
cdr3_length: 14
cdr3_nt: TGTGCCAGCAGCAAGGGACTCTGGGCCTACGAGCAGTACTTC
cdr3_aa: CASSKGLWAYEQYF

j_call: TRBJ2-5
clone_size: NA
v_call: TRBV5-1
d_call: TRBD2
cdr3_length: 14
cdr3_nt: TGCGCCAGTCGGACTAGCGGATCGGGAGAGACCCAGTACTTC
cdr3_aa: CASRTSGSGETQYF

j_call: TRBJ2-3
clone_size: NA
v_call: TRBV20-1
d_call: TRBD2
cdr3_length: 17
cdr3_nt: TGCAGTGCTAGAGCCTGGTGGGGGGGTGAGGCCACAGATACGCAGTATTTT
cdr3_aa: CSARAWWGGEATDTQYF

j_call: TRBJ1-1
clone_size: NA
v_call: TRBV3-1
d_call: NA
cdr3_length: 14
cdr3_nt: TGTGCCAGCAGCCAAGATCTGGTGAACACTGAAGCTTTCTTT
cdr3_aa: CASSQDLVNTEAFF

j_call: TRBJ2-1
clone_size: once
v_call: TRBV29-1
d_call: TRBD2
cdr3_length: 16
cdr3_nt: TGCAGCGTTGAAAGGAGCGGGGGGGCGAAAGGTGATGAGCAGTTCTTC
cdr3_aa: CSVERSGGAKGDEQFF

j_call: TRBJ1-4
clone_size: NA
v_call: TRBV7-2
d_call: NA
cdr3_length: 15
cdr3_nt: TGTGCCAGCAGCATCAACCCCGGGGGACGAGAAAAACTGTTTTTT
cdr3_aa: CASSINPGGREKLFF

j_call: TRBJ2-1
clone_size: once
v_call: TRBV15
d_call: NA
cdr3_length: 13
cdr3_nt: TGTGCCACCAGCAGAGGGATACACAGGGAGCAGTTCTTC
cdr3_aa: CATSRGIHREQFF

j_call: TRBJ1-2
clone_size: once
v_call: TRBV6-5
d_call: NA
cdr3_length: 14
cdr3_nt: TGTGCCAGCGGACCACGACACCTATTTAGCGGCTACACCTTC
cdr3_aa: CASGPRHLFSGYTF

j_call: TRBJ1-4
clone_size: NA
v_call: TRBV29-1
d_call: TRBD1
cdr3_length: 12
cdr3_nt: TGCAGCGTTGGGCCAGGGGGGGAAAAACTGTTTTTT
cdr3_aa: CSVGPGGEKLFF

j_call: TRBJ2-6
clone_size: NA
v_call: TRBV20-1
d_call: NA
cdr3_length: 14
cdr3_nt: TGCAGTGCTAGAGACGAGGCTGGGGCCAACGTCCTGACTTTC
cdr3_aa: CSARDEAGANVLTF

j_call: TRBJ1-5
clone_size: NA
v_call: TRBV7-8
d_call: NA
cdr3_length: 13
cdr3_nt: TGTGCCAGCAGCTTAAGTAGTATTCAGCCCCAGCATTTT
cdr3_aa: CASSLSSIQPQHF

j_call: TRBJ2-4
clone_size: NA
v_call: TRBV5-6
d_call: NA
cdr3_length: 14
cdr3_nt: TGTGCCAGCAGCTTGGTGTCAGGGGAAAACATTCAGTACTTC
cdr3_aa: CASSLVSGENIQYF

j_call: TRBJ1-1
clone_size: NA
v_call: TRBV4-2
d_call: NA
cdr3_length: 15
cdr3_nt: TGTGCCAGCAGCCAAGATCGAGGGCAGAACACTGAAGCTTTCTTT
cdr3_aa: CASSQDRGQNTEAFF

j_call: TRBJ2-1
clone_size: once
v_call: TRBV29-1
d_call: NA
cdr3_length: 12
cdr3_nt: TGCAGCGCCCAACAGGGTTTGAATGAGCAGTTCTTC
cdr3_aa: CSAQQGLNEQFF

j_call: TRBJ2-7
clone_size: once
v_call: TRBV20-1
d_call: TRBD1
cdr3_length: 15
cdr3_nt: TGCAGTGCTAGAGACGCAGGACAGGGGCCGTACGAGCAGTACTTC
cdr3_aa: CSARDAGQGPYEQYF

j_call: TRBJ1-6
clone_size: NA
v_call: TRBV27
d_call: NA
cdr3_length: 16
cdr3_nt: TGTGCCAGCAGTTTATCCCGCAGTGGAGCGATCTCACCCCTCCACTTT
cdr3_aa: CASSLSRSGAISPLHF

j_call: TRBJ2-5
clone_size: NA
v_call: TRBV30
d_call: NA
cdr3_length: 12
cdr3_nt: TGTGCCTGGGGGCTAGCGCAAGAGACCCAGTACTTC
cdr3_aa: CAWGLAQETQYF

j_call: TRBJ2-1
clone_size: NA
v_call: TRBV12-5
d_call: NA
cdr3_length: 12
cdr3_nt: TGTGCTAGTGGTCCGCCCGGGGGAGAGCAGTTCTTC
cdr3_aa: CASGPPGGEQFF

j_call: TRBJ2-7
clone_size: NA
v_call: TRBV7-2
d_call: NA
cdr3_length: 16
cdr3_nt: TGTGCCAGCAGCTTAGCGCTTAGGCGGGCAGGATACGAGCAGTACTTC
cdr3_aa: CASSLALRRAGYEQYF

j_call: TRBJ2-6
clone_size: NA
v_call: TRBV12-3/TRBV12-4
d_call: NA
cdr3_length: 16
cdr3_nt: TGTGCCAGCAGCGAGGGTTGGGGGTCAAGAGGCACCGTCCTGACTTTC
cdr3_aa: CASSEGWGSRGTVLTF

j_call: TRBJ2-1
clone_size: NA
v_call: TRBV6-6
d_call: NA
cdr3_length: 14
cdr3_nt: TGTGCCAGCAGTTACGGGACGGAGGGAAATGAGCAGTTCTTC
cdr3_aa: CASSYGTEGNEQFF

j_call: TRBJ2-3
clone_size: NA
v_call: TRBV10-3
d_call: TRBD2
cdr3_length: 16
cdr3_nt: TGTGCCATCAGTGAGTCGGGAAGCGGGGCCCGGGATACGCAGTATTTT
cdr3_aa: CAISESGSGARDTQYF

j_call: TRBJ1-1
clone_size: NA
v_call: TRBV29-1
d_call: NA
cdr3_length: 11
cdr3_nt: TGCAGCGTTGCTCAAAACACTGAAGCTTTCTTT
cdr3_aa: CSVAQNTEAFF

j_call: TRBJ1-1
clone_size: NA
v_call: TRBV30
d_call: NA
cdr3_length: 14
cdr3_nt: TGTGCCTGGAGTGAGGGGGGTGGGAGCACTGAAGCTTTCTTT
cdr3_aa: CAWSEGGGSTEAFF

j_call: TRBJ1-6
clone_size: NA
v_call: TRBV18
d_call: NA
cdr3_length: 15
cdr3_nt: TGTGCCAGCTCACCATTACAGGATAATAATTCACCCCTCCACTTT
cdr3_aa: CASSPLQDNNSPLHF

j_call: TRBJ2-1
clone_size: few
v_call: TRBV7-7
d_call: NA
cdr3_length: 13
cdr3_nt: TGTGCTAGCAGCTCCGATACCTACAATGAGCAGTTCTTC
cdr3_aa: CASSSDTYNEQFF

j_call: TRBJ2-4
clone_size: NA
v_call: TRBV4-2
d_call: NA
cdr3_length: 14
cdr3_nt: TGTGCCAGCAGCAGCTCCTTAAGGTCTAACATTCAGTACTTC
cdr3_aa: CASSSSLRSNIQYF

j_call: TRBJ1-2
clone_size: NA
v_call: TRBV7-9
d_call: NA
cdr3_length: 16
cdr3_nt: TGTGCCAGCAGCTTAGAAGTCAGCGGACCAATCTATGGCTACACCTTC
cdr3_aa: CASSLEVSGPIYGYTF

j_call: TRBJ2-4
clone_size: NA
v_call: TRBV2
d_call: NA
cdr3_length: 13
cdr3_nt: TGTGCCAGCAGTGGGGCCTTACACGGCATTCAGTACTTC
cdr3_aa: CASSGALHGIQYF

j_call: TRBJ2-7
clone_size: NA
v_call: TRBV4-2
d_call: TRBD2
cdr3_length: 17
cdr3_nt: TGTGCCAGCAGCCCCCCCTCGGGAGCGGGAACCTCCTACGAGCAGTACTTC
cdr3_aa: CASSPPSGAGTSYEQYF

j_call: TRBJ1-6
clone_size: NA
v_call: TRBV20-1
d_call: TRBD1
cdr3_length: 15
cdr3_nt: TGCAGTGCTAGACCTAACCGGGACAGGGGTTCACCCCTCCACTTT
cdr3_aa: CSARPNRDRGSPLHF

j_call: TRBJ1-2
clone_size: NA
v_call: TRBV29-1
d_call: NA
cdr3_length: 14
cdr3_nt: TGCAGCGTTGAAAAGAACAGGGTTAACTATGGCTACACCTTC
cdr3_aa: CSVEKNRVNYGYTF

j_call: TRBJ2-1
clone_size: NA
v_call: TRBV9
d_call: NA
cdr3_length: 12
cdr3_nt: TGTGCCAGCAGCCCCTCTATGGAAGAGCAGTTCTTC
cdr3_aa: CASSPSMEEQFF

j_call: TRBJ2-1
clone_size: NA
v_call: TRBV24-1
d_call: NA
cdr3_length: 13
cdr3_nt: TGTGCCACCAGTGAGCTTCCCGGGACAGAGCAGTTCTTC
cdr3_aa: CATSELPGTEQFF

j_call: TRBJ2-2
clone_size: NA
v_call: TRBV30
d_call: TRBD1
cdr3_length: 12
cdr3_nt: TGTGCCGGAGGGACAGGGGCCGGGGAGCTGTTTTTT
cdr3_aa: CAGGTGAGELFF

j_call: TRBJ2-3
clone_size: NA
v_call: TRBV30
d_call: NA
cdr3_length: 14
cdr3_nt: TGTGCCTGGAGAAAGCCGGGGAAAGGGGATACGCAGTATTTT
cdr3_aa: CAWRKPGKGDTQYF

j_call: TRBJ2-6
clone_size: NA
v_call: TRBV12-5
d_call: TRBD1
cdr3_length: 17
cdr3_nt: TGTGCTAGTGGCTCCGGGACAGGGATCTCTGGGGCCAACGTCCTGACTTTC
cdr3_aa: CASGSGTGISGANVLTF

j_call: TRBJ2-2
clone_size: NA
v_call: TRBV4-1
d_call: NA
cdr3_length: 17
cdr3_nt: TGCGCCAGCAGCCCCTCTCCTCTAGCGCCGAACACCGGGGAGCTGTTTTTT
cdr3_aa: CASSPSPLAPNTGELFF

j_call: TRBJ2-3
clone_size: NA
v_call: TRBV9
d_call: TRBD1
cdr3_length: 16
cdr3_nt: TGTGCCAGCTCGGGACAGGGACCTGTTAGCACAGATACGCAGTATTTT
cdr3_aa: CASSGQGPVSTDTQYF

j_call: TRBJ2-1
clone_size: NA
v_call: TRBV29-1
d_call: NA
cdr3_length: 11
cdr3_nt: TGCAGCGTTGGGAGGGGGAATGAGCAGTTCTTC
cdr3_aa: CSVGRGNEQFF

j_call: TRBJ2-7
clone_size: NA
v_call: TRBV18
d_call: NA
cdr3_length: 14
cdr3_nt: TGTGCCAGCTCACCACCAGGGCCGGGGGGCTGGCAGTACTTC
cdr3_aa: CASSPPGPGGWQYF

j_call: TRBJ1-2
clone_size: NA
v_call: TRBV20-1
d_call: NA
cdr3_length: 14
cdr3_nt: TGCAGTGCTAGTCTGCCAGGGACTGTGTATGGCTACACCTTC
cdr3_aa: CSASLPGTVYGYTF

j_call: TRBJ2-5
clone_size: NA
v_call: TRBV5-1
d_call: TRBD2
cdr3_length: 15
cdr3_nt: TGCGCCAGCAGCTCGTCGGGGACTAGGCAAGAGACCCAGTACTTC
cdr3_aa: CASSSSGTRQETQYF